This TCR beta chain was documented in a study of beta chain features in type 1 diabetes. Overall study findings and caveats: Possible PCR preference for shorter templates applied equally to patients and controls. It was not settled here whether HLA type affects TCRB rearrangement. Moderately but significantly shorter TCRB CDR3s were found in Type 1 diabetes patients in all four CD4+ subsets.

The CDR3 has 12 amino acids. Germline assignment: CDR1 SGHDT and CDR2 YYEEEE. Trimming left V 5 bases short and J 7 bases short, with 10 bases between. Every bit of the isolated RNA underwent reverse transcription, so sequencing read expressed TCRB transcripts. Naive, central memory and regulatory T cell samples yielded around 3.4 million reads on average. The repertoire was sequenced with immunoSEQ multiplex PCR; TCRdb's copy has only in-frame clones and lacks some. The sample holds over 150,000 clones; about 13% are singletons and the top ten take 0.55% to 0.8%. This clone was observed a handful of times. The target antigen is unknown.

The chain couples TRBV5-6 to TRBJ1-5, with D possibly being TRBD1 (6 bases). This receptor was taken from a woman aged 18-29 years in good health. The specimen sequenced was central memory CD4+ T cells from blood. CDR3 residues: CASSKQGQPQHF. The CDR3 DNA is TGTGCCAGCAGTAAACAGGGACAGCCCCAGCATTTT.